What follows are 17 T cell receptor beta chains derived from one specimen sequenced in a study of regulatory T cells in long-lasting Graves disease. To make TCR beta libraries, researchers used iRepertoire HTBI primers and Arm-PCR of CDR3 regions. One entry per CDR3 protein, called by TCRdb with MiXCR from the multiplex PCR reads. The sample records some 370,000 distinct CDR3 sequences, over 9.5% being singletons. Specified time point: newly diagnosed GD, antithyroid drugs for less than 3 months. From PBMCs, RNA was extracted and then used to make the TCR library. A further study also used this sample, focusing on T cells in Graves' hyperthyroidism and ophthalmopathy.

The sample was peripheral blood mononuclear cells (PBMCs), taken at new diagnosis, from a patient treated with antithyroid drugs. The source is a woman under 30 with Graves disease.

This clonotype was detected ten times or more. The gene calls are TRBV6-1 and TRBJ1-1, with D uncertain. The CDR3 is 12 amino acids. The germline V gene encodes CDR1 MNHNS and CDR2 SASEGT. V was clipped by 3 bases and J by 1 base, with 3 bases between them. CDR3 amino acids: CASSDKNTEAFF. The DNA for the CDR3 is TGTGCCAGCAGTGACAAGAACACTGAAGCTTTCTTT.

This clonotype occurred a few times. The V call is TRBV2, the J call TRBJ1-6; 9 nucleotides agree with TRBD1. The CDR3 is made up of 14 amino acids. The V gene end was trimmed by 6 bases and the J gene end by 10 bases; junction bases not matched to a gene: 7. Germline CDR1 and CDR2: SNHLY and FYNNEI. The CDR3 loop is CASSTGQGGSPLHF. The CDR3 coding sequence is TGTGCCAGCAGCACGGGACAGGGTGGGTCACCCCTCCACTTT.

This clonotype appeared many times. The CDR3 loop reads CASSVETGGEQYF. The CDR3 nucleotides read TGTGCCAGCAGCGTAGAAACAGGGGGCGAGCAGTACTTC. The V call is TRBV9, the J call TRBJ2-7; 8 nucleotides align to TRBD1. J lost 6 bases, V lost 0 bases, and 2 bases had no gene match. CDR1 and CDR2 (germline): SGDLS, YYNGEE. The CDR3 is 13 residues long.

This clonotype was observed at least ten times. The CDR3 nucleotides read TGTGCCAGCAGCCGTCGGGACACCATAAAACTGTTTTTT. This sequence encodes CASSRRDTIKLFF. The rearrangement uses TRBV7-8 and TRBJ1-4; D possibly corresponds to TRBD1 (6 bases). The germline V gene has CDR1 SGHVS and CDR2 FQNEAQ. This CDR3 is 13 amino acids long. Trimming pared 5 bases from V and 10 bases from J, leaving 14 bases between.

In its sample, this clonotype was seen a few times. The chain has TRBV7-2 and TRBJ2-5; D not certain. CDR3 length equals 18 residues. Deletions cut 1 base from V and 1 base from J, with 19 bases between. Germline CDR1 is SGHTA and CDR2 is FQGNSA. The CDR3 coding sequence is TGTGCCAGCAGCTTAGGGGCCACAAGGAATTCGGGCCAAGAGACCCAGTACTTC. It encodes CASSLGATRNSGQETQYF.

This clonotype has at least ten counts. This rearrangement joins TRBV4-1 to TRBJ1-1; possibly TRBD1 for D (6 bases). V was clipped by 3 bases and J by 5 bases, with 16 bases between them. Germline V gene sequence: CDR1 MGHRA, CDR2 YSYEKL. This CDR3 spans 15 amino acids. The CDR3, as DNA: TGCGCCAGCAGCCAGATTGGGGGGCGGGAGACTGAAGCTTTCTTT. Protein product: CASSQIGGRETEAFF.

This clonotype came up many times. The chain carries TRBV18 and TRBJ2-1, with 10 bases identical to TRBD2. CDR3 length: 15 residues. J lost 14 bases, V lost 3 bases, and 13 bases had no gene match. CDR1 is KGHSH, CDR2 LQKENI, per germline. The CDR3 coding sequence is TGTGCCAGCTCACCGGCAAGCGGGGGGGCCGAAGGAGAGTTCTTC. Its translation is CASSPASGGAEGEFF.

This clonotype was picked up many times. This chain uses TRBV7-9 with TRBJ1-6, with D unresolved. The ends were cut back, 5 bases at V and 9 bases at J, with 14 bases in the middle. Per germline, CDR1 SEHNR and CDR2 FQNEAQ (reference sequence). This CDR3 comprises 14 residues. The CDR3 sequence: CASSSSAVASPLHF. As DNA, the CDR3 is TGTGCCAGCAGCAGCTCGGCAGTAGCTTCACCCCTCCACTTT.

The sample holds many counts of this clonotype. V and J are TRBV7-9 and TRBJ2-7; maybe TRBD2 (5 bases). The germline V and J ends were trimmed by 5 bases and 7 bases, with 15 bases remaining between them. This CDR3 is built from 13 residues. The germline V gene has CDR1 SEHNR and CDR2 FQNEAQ (reference sequence). CDR3 loop: CASSALGVREQYV. The CDR3, as DNA: TGTGCCAGCAGCGCACTGGGAGTGCGGGAGCAGTACGTC.

There are many counts of this clonotype. V is TRBV20-1 and J is TRBJ2-5, with D hard to call. In germline, CDR1 is DFQATT, CDR2 SNEGSKA (reference sequence). CDR3 size: 13 residues. The V gene lost 7 bases and the J gene lost 5 bases, with 17 bases spanning the gap. The CDR3 protein is CSVVGLSTETQYF. DNA of the CDR3: TGCAGTGTGGTGGGCCTAAGCACGGAGACCCAGTACTTC.

There are many counts of this clonotype. The chain recombines TRBV10-3 with TRBJ1-6; D gene ambiguous. Looked up from germline, CDR1 is ENHRY and CDR2 is SYGVKD. The CDR3 extends over 13 amino acids. Trimming removed 2 bases from V and 6 bases from J, with 5 bases in between. The CDR3: CAISEQVNSPLHF. In DNA form, the CDR3 reads TGTGCCATCAGTGAGCAGGTTAATTCACCCCTCCACTTT.

This clonotype was observed a few times. The rearrangement joins TRBV30 to TRBJ1-5, with 8 nucleotides matching TRBD1. V was clipped by 0 bases and J by 2 bases; unmatched bases: 3. This CDR3 region has 15 residues. In germline, CDR1 is GTSNPN, CDR2 SVGIG (reference sequence). The CDR3: CAWSVLRGRNQPQHF. The CDR3 DNA reads as TGTGCCTGGAGTGTACTCAGGGGGCGCAATCAGCCCCAGCATTTT. Combining the CDR3 with reference TRBV30 and TRBJ1-5 gives the whole variable domain SQTIHQWPATLVQPVGSPLSLECTVEGTSNPNLYWYRQAAGRGLQLLFYSVGIGQISSEVPQNLSASRPQDRQFILSSKKLLLSDSGFYLCAWSVLRGRNQPQHFGDGTRLSIL.

This clonotype came up many times. V and J are TRBV7-2 and TRBJ2-2, with D maybe TRBD2 (5 bases). The CDR3 sequence is 16 residues long. Germline V CDR1 and CDR2: SGHTA, FQGNSA. Trimming removed 3 bases at V and 0 bases at J, with 11 bases between. In DNA form, the CDR3 reads TGTGCCAGCAGCTTCCGTCGACTACCGAACACCGGGGAGCTGTTTTTT. Its protein is CASSFRRLPNTGELFF.

This clonotype appeared many times. V is TRBV10-3 and J is TRBJ2-6; TRBD1 agrees at 9 bases. The CDR3 is made up of 18 amino acids. In germline, CDR1 is ENHRY, CDR2 SYGVKD. J gave up 1 base and V 6 bases, and 10 bases lay outside the gene matches. CDR3 sequence: CAISNRPGTGSGANVLTF. The CDR3, as DNA: TGTGCCATCAGCAACCGTCCCGGGACAGGGTCTGGGGCCAACGTCCTGACTTTC.

This chain uses TRBV27 with TRBJ1-2; 8 nucleotides agree with TRBD1. The CDR3 runs 17 residues. Germline V gives CDR1 MNHEY, CDR2 SMNVEV (reference sequence). Trimming cost V 3 bases and J 7 bases; bases outside gene matches: 16. CDR3 region: CASSFGFPGGRGPGYTF. The DNA for the CDR3 is TGTGCCAGCAGTTTTGGATTCCCTGGCGGCAGGGGGCCTGGCTACACCTTC.

Many counts were recorded for this clonotype. This chain joins TRBV20-1 and TRBJ1-1; D gene uncertain. Trimming removed 6 bases from V and 3 bases from J, with 23 bases in between. Germline assignment: CDR1 DFQATT and CDR2 SNEGSKA (reference sequence). CDR3 size: 16 residues. CDR3 region: CSATTGRPPRDTEAFF. The CDR3 region has the DNA TGCAGTGCCACAACCGGACGGCCGCCTCGGGACACTGAAGCTTTCTTT.

J is TRBJ2-1 and V is TRBV4-3, with 12 bases aligning to TRBD2. The CDR3 loop spans 18 amino acids. V dropped 0 bases and J dropped 9; count of bases not matched to a gene: 12. Germline lookup yields CDR1 LGHNA and CDR2 YSLEER. The CDR3 coding sequence is TGCGCCAGCAGCCAAGATTTGCGGCTAGCGGGAGGGCCTGGTGAGCAGTTCTTC. Its translation: CASSQDLRLAGGPGEQFF.